The 18 T cell receptor beta chains below all came from one sample that was sequenced in a study of cytomegalovirus exposure and HLA in healthy donors. It was with 60 Vbeta and 13 Jbeta primers that the PCR ran. TCRdb's table, derived via immunoSEQ multiplex PCR, lists solely in-frame clones and lacks some. The data contain about 140,000 clones, less than 80% of them singletons. The sample comprised PBMCs. The receptors shown here come from a man aged 35 to 55 in good health and CMV-seropositive.

This clone was recorded only once. V is TRBV9 and J is TRBJ2-1; 7 bases line up with TRBD1. Trimming took 0 bases from V and 5 from J; bases not matched to a gene: 2. The CDR3 contains 14 residues. Per the germline V gene, CDR1 is SGDLS and CDR2 is YYNGEE. DNA for the CDR3: TGTGCCAGCAGCGTAGTGGGACAGAACAATGAGCAGTTCTTC. Translated, it gives CASSVVGQNNEQFF.

DNA for the CDR3: TGTGCCAGCAGTCCATCACTCCGCACCGGGGTGTATGAGCAGTTCTTC. Protein: CASSPSLRTGVYEQFF. The rearrangement joins TRBV27 to TRBJ2-1; tentatively, D is TRBD2 (5 bases). Germline V gene lookup returns CDR1 MNHEY and CDR2 SMNVEV (reference sequence). Trimming removed 5 bases from V and 8 bases from J, with 22 bases in between. The CDR3 length is 16 residues.

The rearrangement uses TRBV5-6 and TRBJ2-1; 8 bases are a match to TRBD2. In germline, CDR1 is SGHDT, CDR2 YYEEEE. J lost 6 bases, V lost 0 bases, and 11 bases had no gene match. This CDR3 is built from 17 residues. The CDR3 sequence: CASSLGPSGGSANEQFF. Here the CDR3 DNA reads TGTGCCAGCAGCTTGGGTCCCAGCGGGGGATCCGCCAATGAGCAGTTCTTC.

This clone was recorded once. The CDR3 here is CASSLTTSAWYEQYF. CDR3 nucleotides: TGCGCCAGCAGCTTAACGACTAGTGCTTGGTACGAGCAGTACTTC. The chain couples TRBV5-1 to TRBJ2-7, with D possibly matching TRBD2 (6 bases). Deletions cut 2 bases from V and 4 bases from J, with 16 bases between. Germline V gene data show CDR1 as SGHRS and CDR2 as YFSETQ. The CDR3 totals 15 residues.

V gene TRBV19 combines with J gene TRBJ1-2; 9 nucleotides align to TRBD1. Germline values: CDR1 LNHDA, CDR2 SQIVND (reference sequence). Trimming removed 4 bases from V and 4 bases from J; junction bases left unmatched: 4. This CDR3 spans 14 amino acids. In DNA, the CDR3 is TGTGCCAGTAGTACAAACAGGGGGCCCTATGGCTACACCTTC. Its protein product is CASSTNRGPYGYTF.

This rearrangement joins TRBV19 to TRBJ1-5; D not certain. V dropped 6 bases and J dropped 0 bases, with 12 bases sitting between them. The CDR3 spans 15 residues. Germline assignment: CDR1 LNHDA and CDR2 SQIVND (reference sequence). CDR3 sequence: CASSGRRGSNQPQHF. Here the CDR3 DNA reads TGTGCCAGTAGCGGTAGGAGAGGTAGCAATCAGCCCCAGCATTTT.

This rearrangement joins TRBV27 to TRBJ2-1, with TRBD1 matching over 9 bases. Per germline, CDR1 MNHEY and CDR2 SMNVEV (reference sequence). V shed 3 bases and J 10 bases; nucleotides not matched to a gene: 10. This CDR3 is 15 amino acids long. DNA for the CDR3: TGTGCCAGCAGTTTCGCCGGGACAGGGATTGGGGAGCAGTTCTTC. Translated, it gives CASSFAGTGIGEQFF.

The chain employs TRBV30 and TRBJ2-7; 7 bases fit TRBD2. CDR3 length equals 13 residues. Germline assignment: CDR1 GTSNPN and CDR2 SVGIG (reference sequence). V gave up 1 base and J gave up 9 bases; unmatched junction bases: 9. CDR3 amino acids: CAWSGLAAGVQYF. CDR3 in DNA: TGTGCCTGGAGTGGGCTAGCGGCGGGTGTGCAGTACTTC.

This clone was seen a single time. J is TRBJ2-1 and V is TRBV6-5, with TRBD2 matching 9 bases. The CDR3 spans 15 residues. V shed 4 bases, J shed 4 bases, and the junction held 5 bases outside the gene matches. Germline V lookup: CDR1 MNHEY, CDR2 SVGAGI. The CDR3: CASSWLAGKYNEQFF. DNA for the CDR3: TGTGCCAGCAGTTGGCTAGCGGGGAAGTACAATGAGCAGTTCTTC.

The chain employs TRBV7-3 and TRBJ2-1, with 9 bases lining up with TRBD1. The J segment lost 1 base and the V segment lost 5 bases, leaving 3 bases of the junction unmatched. This CDR3 is built from 15 residues. From germline, CDR1 is SGHTA and CDR2 FQGTGA. CDR3 in amino acids: CASSDGQGSYNEQFF. For the CDR3, the DNA is TGTGCCAGCAGCGACGGACAGGGGTCCTACAATGAGCAGTTCTTC.

V gene TRBV27 combines with J gene TRBJ2-7; perhaps TRBD1 as D (7 bases). Trimming shortened V by 6 bases and J by 6 bases, and 12 bases separated the two germline ends. Germline CDR1 reads MNHEY; CDR2 reads SMNVEV (reference sequence). The CDR3 covers 12 residues. CDR3 amino acids: CASSRGTAEQYF. The CDR3 DNA is TGTGCCAGCAGCCGCGGGACAGCCGAGCAGTACTTC.

The chain uses TRBV20-1 and TRBJ2-2; D is uncertain. CDR1 DFQATT and CDR2 SNEGSKA come from the germline V gene (reference sequence). The CDR3 consists of 11 residues. V lost 1 base and J 6 bases, leaving 3 bases between the germline ends. The DNA for the CDR3 is TGCAGTGCTAGAGCCGCCGGGGAGCTGTTTTTT. Translating it yields CSARAAGELFF.

This chain uses TRBV5-1 with TRBJ1-2; the match to TRBD1 covers 11 bases. The CDR3 extends over 15 amino acids. CDR1 and CDR2 from the germline V gene are SGHRS and YFSETQ. The junction had 3 bases not matched to a gene; V was cut back by 1 base and J by 4 bases. As DNA, the CDR3 is TGCGCCAGCAGCTTGACCGGGACAGGGGGCTATGGCTACACCTTC. It yields the protein CASSLTGTGGYGYTF.

This clone occurred a few times. V gene TRBV6-5 combines with J gene TRBJ1-6; TRBD1 matches at 10 bases. The V segment lost 5 bases and the J segment 8 bases; nucleotides outside the gene matches: 6. The CDR3 runs to 15 residues. Per germline, CDR1 MNHEY and CDR2 SVGAGI. DNA of the CDR3: TGTGCCAGCAGTAGATCGACAGGGGGCCATTCACCCCTCCACTTT. Protein product: CASSRSTGGHSPLHF.

The V and J genes are TRBV11-3 and TRBJ2-2; 9 bases are shared with TRBD1. Losses at the gene ends were 0 bases for V and 4 bases for J; bases not matched to a gene: 12. CDR3 length equals 19 residues. Germline V gene sequence: CDR1 SGHNT, CDR2 YENEEA. The CDR3: CASSLDPRVTGGRTGELFF. DNA for the CDR3: TGTGCCAGCAGCTTAGATCCACGGGTCACAGGGGGCCGCACCGGGGAGCTGTTTTTT. Combining the CDR3 with reference TRBV11-3 and TRBJ2-2 gives the whole variable domain EAGVVQSPRYKIIEKKQPVAFWCNPISGHNTLYWYLQNLGQGPELLIRYENEEAVDDSQLPKDRFSAERLKGVDSTLKIQPAELGDSAVYLCASSLDPRVTGGRTGELFFGEGSRLTVL.

Points on this clone: Compared with germline, one end of the junction differs, possibly owing to a read error. The chain couples TRBV7-2 to TRBJ1-5, with D uncertain. Germline CDR1 and CDR2: SGHTA and FQGNSA. This CDR3 has 14 amino acids. The CDR3 nucleotides are TGTGCCAGCAGCTTGTACGGCGGCAATCGGCCCCAGCATTTT. The encoded protein is CASSLYGGNRPQHF.

The table lists this clone with a count of one. The chain links TRBV4-1 to TRBJ1-1; D is undetermined. Germline assignment: CDR1 MGHRA and CDR2 YSYEKL. This CDR3 is built from 16 residues. V lost 1 base and J lost 1, with 13 bases in between. The CDR3 DNA reads as TGCGCCAGCAGCCAAGGGTGGCCGGGAGAGAACACTGAAGCTTTCTTT. It yields the protein CASSQGWPGENTEAFF.

The rearrangement links TRBV7-2 to TRBJ1-1, with no clear D. V lost 5 bases and J lost 1, with 8 bases in between. Per the germline V gene, CDR1 is SGHTA and CDR2 is FQGNSA. This CDR3 contains 13 residues. The CDR3 DNA reads as TGTGCCAGCAGCCTTACACCGAACACTGAAGCTTTCTTT. Translation gives CASSLTPNTEAFF.